This passage covers 17 T cell receptor beta chains from one sample sequenced in a study of neoadjuvant anti-PD-1 for oral cavity cancer. Data came from immunoSEQ multiplex PCR; TCRdb stores just in-frame clones and leaves some out. The data show 60,000 to 75,000 clones, with about 86% seen just once and roughly 3.5% held by the top ten. The specimen was PBMCs, collected before nivolumab (anti-PD-1) treatment. The receptors derive from a person aged 35 to 85 with oral cavity squamous cell carcinoma.

The rearrangement uses TRBV11-1 and TRBJ2-7, with TRBD1 as a possible D gene (6 bases). Trimming cost V 1 base and J 5 bases, with 6 bases left between them. This CDR3 region has 12 residues. The germline gives CDR1 SGHAT, CDR2 FQDESV (reference sequence). The CDR3 reads CASSLDRDEQYF. The CDR3 DNA is TGTGCCAGCAGCTTAGACAGGGACGAGCAGTACTTC.

The CDR3 DNA reads as TGCGCCAGCAGCCTCCTGCCGGGGGGGTTCTATGGCTACACCTTC. It translates to CASSLLPGGFYGYTF. The V call is TRBV4-1, the J call TRBJ1-2, with D possibly being TRBD1 (5 bases). Germline-derived CDR1 and CDR2 are MGHRA and YSYEKL. This CDR3 spans 15 amino acids. V dropped 4 bases and J dropped 4 bases, with 16 bases sitting between them.

The chain links TRBV7-3 to TRBJ2-2; D is ambiguous. The V and J ends lost 5 bases and 2 bases respectively, with 6 bases between them. CDR1 and CDR2 from the germline V gene are SGHTA and FQGTGA. CDR3 size: 13 residues. The CDR3 region is CASSPANTGELFF. CDR3 nucleotides: TGTGCCAGCAGCCCCGCCAACACCGGGGAGCTGTTTTTT. Drawing the rest from reference TRBV7-3 and TRBJ2-2, the complete variable domain is GAGVSQTPSNKVTEKGKYVELRCDPISGHTALYWYRQSLGQGPEFLIYFQGTGAADDSGLPNDRFFAVRPEGSVSTLKIQRTERGDSAVYLCASSPANTGELFFGEGSRLTVL.

The V and J genes are TRBV6-6 and TRBJ1-1; the D is unclear. V was cut by 6 bases and J by 3 bases, with 17 bases left in between. Germline V lookup: CDR1 MNHNY, CDR2 SVGAGI (reference sequence). The CDR3 has 15 residues. CDR3 DNA sequence: TGTGCCAGCAGGGAATCGAGGAGGATAGACACTGAAGCTTTCTTT. Its protein is CASRESRRIDTEAFF.

J is TRBJ2-7 and V is TRBV5-5; 7 bases fit TRBD1. The CDR3 has 15 residues. Per germline, CDR1 SGHKS and CDR2 YYEKEE (reference sequence). With 3 bases clipped from V and 2 bases from J, the junction kept 8 bases outside the gene matches. CDR3 sequence: CASSSTPRGTYEQYF. The DNA for the CDR3 is TGTGCCAGCAGCTCAACCCCCAGGGGGACCTACGAGCAGTACTTC.

The chain is built from TRBV11-2 and TRBJ2-7; D remains ambiguous. V was shortened by 2 bases and J by 5 bases, with 13 bases between the two germline ends. The CDR3 has 14 amino acids. Germline CDR1 reads SGHAT; CDR2 reads FQNNGV. The CDR3 DNA follows: TGTGCCAGCAGCTTACACCAGGATCCCAACGAGCAGTACTTC. The encoded protein is CASSLHQDPNEQYF.

This clone was found many times. V and J are TRBV7-6 and TRBJ2-7, with D maybe TRBD2 (5 bases). Germline V gives CDR1 SGHVS, CDR2 FNYEAQ. The ends were cut back, 1 base at V and 7 bases at J, with 20 bases in the middle. This CDR3 region has 16 residues. The CDR3 is CASSLVVSDSRREQYF. The CDR3 DNA is TGTGCCAGCAGCTTAGTGGTTAGCGACTCGAGAAGGGAGCAGTACTTC.

The chain uses TRBV5-4 and TRBJ1-1, with D perhaps TRBD1 (5 bases). CDR3 length equals 13 residues. V was trimmed by 4 bases and J by 1 base, leaving 8 bases between them. CDR1 and CDR2 from the germline V gene are SGHNT and YYREEE (reference sequence). CDR3: CASSPGPNTEAFF. The CDR3 DNA reads TGTGCCAGCAGCCCGGGACCGAACACTGAAGCTTTCTTT.

The V and J genes are TRBV11-2 and TRBJ2-3, with 8 bases identical to TRBD2. Germline values: CDR1 SGHAT, CDR2 FQNNGV. V lost 4 bases, J lost 1 base, and 7 bases stayed unmatched. The CDR3 runs to 16 residues. The DNA for the CDR3 is TGTGCCAGCAGCTCCGGGACTAGTTTCGGCACAGATACGCAGTATTTT. This sequence encodes CASSSGTSFGTDTQYF.

The chain has TRBV9 and TRBJ2-3; possible D gene TRBD2, 5 bases. CDR3 length: 14 amino acids. Trimming took off 0 bases at V and 1 base at J, with 6 bases between the two ends. Germline-derived CDR1 and CDR2 are SGDLS and YYNGEE. CDR3 sequence: CASSVGRGTDTQYF. The CDR3 DNA reads as TGTGCCAGCAGCGTAGGGCGGGGCACAGATACGCAGTATTTT.

The V and J genes are TRBV6-1 and TRBJ1-2; possibly TRBD1 for D (5 bases). This CDR3 has 14 residues. CDR1 and CDR2 from the germline V gene are MNHNS and SASEGT. With 1 base removed from V and 2 bases from J, the gap between germline ends came to 8 bases. The CDR3 is CASSEGPGNYGYTF. CDR3 in DNA: TGTGCCAGCAGTGAAGGACCAGGGAACTATGGCTACACCTTC.

The chain employs TRBV2 and TRBJ2-3; either TRBD1 or TRBD2 may fit D (5 bases each). This CDR3 region has 13 residues. V was shortened by 7 bases and J by 10 bases, with 18 bases between the two germline ends. The germline V gene has CDR1 SNHLY and CDR2 FYNNEI. CDR3 region: CASTGPDGVAQYF. CDR3 DNA sequence: TGTGCCAGCACGGGACCGGACGGCGTGGCGCAGTATTTT.

This chain links TRBV15 with TRBJ1-4; 8 bases are a match to TRBD1. V shed 0 bases, J shed 5 bases, and the junction held 5 bases outside the gene matches. Germline CDR1 LNHNV, CDR2 YYDKDF (reference sequence). The CDR3 contains 16 residues. The CDR3, as DNA: TGTGCCACCAGCAGAGAAACGGCAGGGGGCAATGAAAAACTGTTTTTT. This translates into CATSRETAGGNEKLFF.

The CDR3: CASSGLSSYNSPLHF. DNA of the CDR3: TGTGCCAGCAGTGGGCTTAGCTCCTATAATTCACCCCTCCACTTT. The V gene is TRBV6-1, the J gene TRBJ1-6; D remains unclear. The CDR3 contains 15 residues. CDR1 is MNHNS, CDR2 SASEGT, per germline. Trimming took off 4 bases at V and 0 bases at J, with 7 bases between the two ends.

The chain joins TRBV11-2 to TRBJ1-1; D perhaps matches TRBD1 (6 bases). This CDR3 is built from 15 residues. V dropped 5 bases and J dropped 7 bases, with 20 bases sitting between them. From germline, CDR1 is SGHAT and CDR2 FQNNGV. CDR3 sequence (DNA): TGTGCCAGCAGCACCACAGGGAAGTGGAAGCTTGAAGCTTTCTTT. It yields the protein CASSTTGKWKLEAFF.

The rearrangement joins TRBV28 to TRBJ2-1, with TRBD1 matching 10 bases. CDR1 is MDHEN and CDR2 is SYDVKM in the germline V gene. The CDR3 length is 13 residues. After removal of 3 bases from V and 8 bases from J, the junction contained 1 base not matched to a gene. CDR3 protein: CASSLGQGYEQFF. CDR3 sequence (DNA): TGTGCCAGCAGTTTGGGACAGGGGTATGAGCAGTTCTTC.

This chain uses TRBV7-2 with TRBJ2-2; D uncertain. Germline CDR1 reads SGHTA; CDR2 reads FQGNSA. V was cut by 5 bases and J by 6 bases, with 13 bases left in between. This CDR3 contains 14 residues. The CDR3 sequence is CASSRALGPGELFF. CDR3 DNA sequence: TGTGCCAGCAGCAGGGCCCTTGGGCCCGGGGAGCTGTTTTTT.